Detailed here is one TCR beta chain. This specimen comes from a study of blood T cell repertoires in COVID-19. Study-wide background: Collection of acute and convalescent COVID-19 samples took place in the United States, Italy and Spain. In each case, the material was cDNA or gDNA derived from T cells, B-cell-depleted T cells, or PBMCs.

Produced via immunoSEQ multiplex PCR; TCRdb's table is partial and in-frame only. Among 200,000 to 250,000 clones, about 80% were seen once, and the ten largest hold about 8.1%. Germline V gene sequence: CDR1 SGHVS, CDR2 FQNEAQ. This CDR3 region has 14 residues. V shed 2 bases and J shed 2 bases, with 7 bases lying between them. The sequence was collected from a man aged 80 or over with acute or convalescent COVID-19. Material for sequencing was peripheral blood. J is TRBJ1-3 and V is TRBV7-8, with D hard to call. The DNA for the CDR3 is TGTGCCAGCAGCTTAACGACAACTGGAAACACCATATATTTT. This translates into CASSLTTTGNTIYF.